Sequencing of this T cell receptor (beta chain) was carried out in a study of a mutant IDH1 vaccine in newly diagnosed glioma. Profiling relied on immunoSEQ multiplex PCR, and the TCRdb table lists in-frame clones only, not all of them. In the table there are 30,000 to 40,000 clones, approximately 92% of which are singletons. The CDR3 has 14 amino acids. Trimming removed 0 bases from V and 8 bases from J; junction bases left unmatched: 4. Looked up from germline, CDR1 is SNHLY and CDR2 is FYNNEI. Sample time point: baseline, week 1 (first vaccination visit). The treatment denotes: pre-vaccination baseline after standard-of-care therapy. Donor diagnoses consisted of new WHO grade 3 or 4 IDH1-mutant, ATRX-lost astrocytomas.

This material consisted of PBMCs, taken from a glioma patient treated with radiotherapy, temozolomide or both. The chain uses TRBV2 and TRBJ2-1; 7 nucleotides align to TRBD2. The sequence came from a man between 18 and 29 years old with glioma. The CDR3 DNA is TGTGCCAGCAGTGAAGCAGCGGGGCTCGATGAGCAGTTCTTC. It codes for CASSEAAGLDEQFF.